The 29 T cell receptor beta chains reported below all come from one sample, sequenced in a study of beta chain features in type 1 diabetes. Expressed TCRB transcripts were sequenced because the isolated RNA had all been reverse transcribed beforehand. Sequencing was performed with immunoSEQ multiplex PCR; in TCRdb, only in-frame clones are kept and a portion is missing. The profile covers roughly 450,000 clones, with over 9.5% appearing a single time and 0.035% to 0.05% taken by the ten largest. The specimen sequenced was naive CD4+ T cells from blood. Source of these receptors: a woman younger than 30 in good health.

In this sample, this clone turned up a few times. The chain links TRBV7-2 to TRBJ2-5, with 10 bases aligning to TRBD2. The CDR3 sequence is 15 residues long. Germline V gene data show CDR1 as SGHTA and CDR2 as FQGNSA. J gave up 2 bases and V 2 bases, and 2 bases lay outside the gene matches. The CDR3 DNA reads TGTGCCAGCAGCTTATCGGGACTAGCGCAAGAGACCCAGTACTTC. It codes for CASSLSGLAQETQYF.

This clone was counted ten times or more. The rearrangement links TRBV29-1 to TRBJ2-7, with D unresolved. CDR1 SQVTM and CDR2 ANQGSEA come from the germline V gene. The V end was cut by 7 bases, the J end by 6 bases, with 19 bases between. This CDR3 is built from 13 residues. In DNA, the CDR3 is TGCAGCGCTGGGTTTTACAGTGGAAGCGAGCAGTACTTC. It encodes CSAGFYSGSEQYF.

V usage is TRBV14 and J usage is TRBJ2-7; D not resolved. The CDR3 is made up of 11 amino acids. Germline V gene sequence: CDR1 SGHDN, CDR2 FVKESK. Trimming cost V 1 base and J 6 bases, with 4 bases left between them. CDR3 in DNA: TGTGCCAGCAGCCAAGGGGTCGAGCAGTACTTC. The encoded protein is CASSQGVEQYF.

The CDR3 nucleotides read TGTGCCAGCAGTTTTTCAGGGGGCAGAAGCACTGAAGCTTTCTTT. Its protein is CASSFSGGRSTEAFF. The rearrangement joins TRBV28 to TRBJ1-1; 8 bases map to TRBD1. V gave up 3 bases and J gave up 4 bases; unmatched junction bases: 7. The germline CDR1 and CDR2 sequences are MDHEN and SYDVKM. There are 15 residues in the CDR3.

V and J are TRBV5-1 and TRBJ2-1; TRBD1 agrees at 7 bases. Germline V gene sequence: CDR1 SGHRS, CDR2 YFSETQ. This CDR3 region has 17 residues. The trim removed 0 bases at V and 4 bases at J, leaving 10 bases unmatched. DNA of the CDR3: TGCGCCAGCAGCTTGGGGACAGGAACGTTAAGGTACAATGAGCAGTTCTTC. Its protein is CASSLGTGTLRYNEQFF.

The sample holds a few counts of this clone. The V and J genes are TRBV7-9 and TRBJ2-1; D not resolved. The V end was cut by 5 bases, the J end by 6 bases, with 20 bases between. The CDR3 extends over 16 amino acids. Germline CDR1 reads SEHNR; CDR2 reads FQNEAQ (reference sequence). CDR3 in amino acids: CASSLYEITLGNEQFF. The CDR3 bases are TGTGCCAGCAGCCTCTATGAAATCACCTTGGGCAATGAGCAGTTCTTC.

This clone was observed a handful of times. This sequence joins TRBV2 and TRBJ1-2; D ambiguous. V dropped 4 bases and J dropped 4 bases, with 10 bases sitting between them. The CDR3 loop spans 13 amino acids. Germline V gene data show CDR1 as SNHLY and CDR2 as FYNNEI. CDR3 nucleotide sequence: TGTGCCAGCAGTGCACTGATCCCCTATGGCTACACCTTC. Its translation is CASSALIPYGYTF.

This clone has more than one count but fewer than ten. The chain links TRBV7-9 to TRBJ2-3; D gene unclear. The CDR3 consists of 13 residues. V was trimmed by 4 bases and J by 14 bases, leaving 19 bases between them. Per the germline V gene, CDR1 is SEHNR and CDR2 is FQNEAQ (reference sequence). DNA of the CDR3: TGTGCCAGCAGCTGGGGTCCTCTCCAATATTGGTATTTT. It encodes CASSWGPLQYWYF. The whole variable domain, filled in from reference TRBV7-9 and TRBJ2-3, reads DTGVSQNPRHKITKRGQNVTFRCDPISEHNRLYWYRQTLGQGPEFLTYFQNEAQLEKSRLLSDRFSAERPKGSFSTLEIQRTEQGDSAMYLCASSWGPLQYWYFGPGTRLTVL.

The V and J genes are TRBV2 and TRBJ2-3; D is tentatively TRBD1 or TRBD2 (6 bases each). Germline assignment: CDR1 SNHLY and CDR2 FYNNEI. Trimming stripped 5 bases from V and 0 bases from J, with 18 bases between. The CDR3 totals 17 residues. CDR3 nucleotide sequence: TGTGCCAGCAGTAGGGAGGCCCGAGGGGGAAGCACAGATACGCAGTATTTT. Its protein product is CASSREARGGSTDTQYF.

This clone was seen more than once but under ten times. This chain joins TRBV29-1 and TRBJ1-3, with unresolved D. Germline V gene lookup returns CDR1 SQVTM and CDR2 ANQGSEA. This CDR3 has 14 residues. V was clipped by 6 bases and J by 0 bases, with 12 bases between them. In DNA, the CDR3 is TGCAGCGTACTTCCAGATCACTCTGGAAACACCATATATTTT. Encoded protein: CSVLPDHSGNTIYF.

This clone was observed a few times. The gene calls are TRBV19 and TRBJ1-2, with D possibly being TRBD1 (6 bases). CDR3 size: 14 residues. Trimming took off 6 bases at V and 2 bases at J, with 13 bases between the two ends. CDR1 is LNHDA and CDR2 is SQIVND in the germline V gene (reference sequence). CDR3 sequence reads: CASRHTDRNYGYTF. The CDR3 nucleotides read TGTGCCAGTAGACACACAGACAGGAACTATGGCTACACCTTC.

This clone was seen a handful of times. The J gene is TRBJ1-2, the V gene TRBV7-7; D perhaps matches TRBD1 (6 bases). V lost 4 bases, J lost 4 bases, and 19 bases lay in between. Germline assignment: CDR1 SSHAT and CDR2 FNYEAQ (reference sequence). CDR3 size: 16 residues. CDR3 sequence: CASSCVAGAERYGYTF. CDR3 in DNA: TGTGCCAGCAGCTGTGTGGCAGGGGCTGAACGCTATGGCTACACCTTC.

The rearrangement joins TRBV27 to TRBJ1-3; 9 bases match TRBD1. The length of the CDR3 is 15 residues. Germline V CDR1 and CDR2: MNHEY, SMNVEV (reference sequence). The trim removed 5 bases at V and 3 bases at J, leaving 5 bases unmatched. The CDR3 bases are TGTGCCAGCAGTCACAGGGGGCGAAGTGGAAACACCATATATTTT. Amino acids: CASSHRGRSGNTIYF.

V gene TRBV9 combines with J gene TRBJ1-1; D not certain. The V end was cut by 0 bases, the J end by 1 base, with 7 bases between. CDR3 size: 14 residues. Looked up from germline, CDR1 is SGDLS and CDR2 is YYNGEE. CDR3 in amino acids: CASSVEGRNTEAFF. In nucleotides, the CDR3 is TGTGCCAGCAGCGTAGAGGGTCGGAACACTGAAGCTTTCTTT.

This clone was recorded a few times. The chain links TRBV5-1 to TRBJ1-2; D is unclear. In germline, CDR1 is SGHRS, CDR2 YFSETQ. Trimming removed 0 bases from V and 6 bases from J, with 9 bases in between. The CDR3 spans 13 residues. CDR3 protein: CASSLGVIDGYTF. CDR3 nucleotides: TGCGCCAGCAGCTTGGGAGTGATTGATGGCTACACCTTC.

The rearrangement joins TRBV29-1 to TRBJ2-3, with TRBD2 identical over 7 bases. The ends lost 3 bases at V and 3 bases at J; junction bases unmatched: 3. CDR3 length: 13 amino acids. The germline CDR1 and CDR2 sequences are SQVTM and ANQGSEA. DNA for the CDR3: TGCAGCGTTGACAGGGAGGGGACAGATACGCAGTATTTT. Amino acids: CSVDREGTDTQYF.

CDR3 DNA sequence: TGCGCCAGCAGCGCCAACAATGAGCAGTTCTTC. Translation gives CASSANNEQFF. The rearrangement uses TRBV5-1 and TRBJ2-1, with D unclear. This CDR3 spans 11 amino acids. The germline V gene has CDR1 SGHRS and CDR2 YFSETQ. V was cut by 4 bases and J by 5 bases, with 4 bases left in between.

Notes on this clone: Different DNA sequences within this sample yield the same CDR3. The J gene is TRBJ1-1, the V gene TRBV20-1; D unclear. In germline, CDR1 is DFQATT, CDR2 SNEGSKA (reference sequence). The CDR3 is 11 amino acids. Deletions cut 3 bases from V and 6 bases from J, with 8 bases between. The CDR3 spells CSASEGAEAFF. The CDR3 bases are TGCAGTGCTAGTGAGGGAGCTGAAGCTTTCTTT.

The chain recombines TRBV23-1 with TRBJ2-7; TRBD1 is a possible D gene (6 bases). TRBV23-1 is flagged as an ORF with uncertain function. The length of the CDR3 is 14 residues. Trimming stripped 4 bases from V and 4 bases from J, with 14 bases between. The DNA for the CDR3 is TGCGCCAGCAGTCGCACTCAACAGGGTTACGAGCAGTACGTC. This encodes CASSRTQQGYEQYV.

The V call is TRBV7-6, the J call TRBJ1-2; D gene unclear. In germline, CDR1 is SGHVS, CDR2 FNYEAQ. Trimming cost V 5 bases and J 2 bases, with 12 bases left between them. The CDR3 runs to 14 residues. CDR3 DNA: TGTGCCAGCAGCAATAGGCCGAAAAACTATGGCTACACCTTC. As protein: CASSNRPKNYGYTF.

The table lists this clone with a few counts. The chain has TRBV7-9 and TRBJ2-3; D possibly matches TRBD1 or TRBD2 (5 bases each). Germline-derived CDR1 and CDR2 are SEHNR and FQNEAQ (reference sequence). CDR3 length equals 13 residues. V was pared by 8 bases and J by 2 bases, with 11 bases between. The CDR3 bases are TGTGCCAGCGTTTGGGGGATCACAGATACGCAGTATTTT. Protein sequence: CASVWGITDTQYF.

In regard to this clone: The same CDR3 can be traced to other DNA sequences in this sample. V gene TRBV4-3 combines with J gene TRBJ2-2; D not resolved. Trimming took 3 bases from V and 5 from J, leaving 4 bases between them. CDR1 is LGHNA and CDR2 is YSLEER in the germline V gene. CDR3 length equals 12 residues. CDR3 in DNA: TGCGCCAGCAGCCAGGATACCGGGGAGCTGTTTTTT. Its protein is CASSQDTGELFF.

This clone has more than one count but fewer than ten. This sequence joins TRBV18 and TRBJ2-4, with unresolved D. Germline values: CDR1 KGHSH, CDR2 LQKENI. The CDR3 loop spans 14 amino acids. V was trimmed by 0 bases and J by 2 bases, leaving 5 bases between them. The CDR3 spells CASSPPAPKNIQYF. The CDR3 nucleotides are TGTGCCAGCTCACCACCGGCCCCCAAAAACATTCAGTACTTC.

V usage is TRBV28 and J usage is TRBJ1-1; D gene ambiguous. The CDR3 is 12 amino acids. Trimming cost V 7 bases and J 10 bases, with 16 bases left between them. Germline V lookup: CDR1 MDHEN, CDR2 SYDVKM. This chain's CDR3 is CASKALTPGAFF. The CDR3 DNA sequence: TGTGCCAGCAAAGCCCTTACACCGGGAGCTTTCTTT.

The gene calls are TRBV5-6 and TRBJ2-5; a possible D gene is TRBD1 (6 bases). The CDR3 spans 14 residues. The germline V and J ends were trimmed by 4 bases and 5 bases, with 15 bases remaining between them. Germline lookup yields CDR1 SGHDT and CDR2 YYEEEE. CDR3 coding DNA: TGTGCCAGCAGCACACCTACAGGGTCGGAGACCCAGTACTTC. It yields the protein CASSTPTGSETQYF.

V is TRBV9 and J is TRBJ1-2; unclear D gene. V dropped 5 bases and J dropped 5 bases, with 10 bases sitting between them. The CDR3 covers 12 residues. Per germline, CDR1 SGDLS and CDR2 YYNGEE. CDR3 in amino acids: CASREGRYGYTF. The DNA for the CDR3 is TGTGCCAGCAGGGAAGGGCGTTATGGCTACACCTTC.

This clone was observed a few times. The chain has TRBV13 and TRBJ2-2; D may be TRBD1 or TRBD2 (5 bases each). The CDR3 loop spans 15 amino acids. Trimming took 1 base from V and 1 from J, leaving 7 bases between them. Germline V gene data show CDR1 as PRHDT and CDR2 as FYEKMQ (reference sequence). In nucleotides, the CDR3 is TGTGCCAGCAGCTTAGCGGGGCTGAACACCGGGGAGCTGTTTTTT. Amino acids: CASSLAGLNTGELFF.

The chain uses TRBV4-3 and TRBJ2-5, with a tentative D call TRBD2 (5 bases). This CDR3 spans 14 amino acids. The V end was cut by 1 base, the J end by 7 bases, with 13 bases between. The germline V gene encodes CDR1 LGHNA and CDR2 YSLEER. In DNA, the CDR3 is TGCGCCAGCAGCCAAGGGCTACTAGTTGGGACCCAGTACTTC. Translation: CASSQGLLVGTQYF.

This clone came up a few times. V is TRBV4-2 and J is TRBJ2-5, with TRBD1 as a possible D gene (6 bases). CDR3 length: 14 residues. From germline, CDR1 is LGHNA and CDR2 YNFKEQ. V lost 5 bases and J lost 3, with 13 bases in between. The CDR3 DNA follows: TGTGCCAGCAGCAAAGGGGGTCCCGAAGAGACCCAGTACTTC. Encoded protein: CASSKGGPEETQYF.